The TCR beta chain described here comes from a study of blood T cell repertoires in COVID-19. Libraries were prepared by immunoSEQ multiplex PCR; TCRdb keeps only in-frame clonotypes and omits some of them. The sample lists approximately 200,000 clones; 87% were seen once. Study members were between about 18 and 95 years old and lived in 20 to 30 US regions. CDR1 and CDR2 from the germline V gene are SNHLY and FYNNEI. Trimming left V 6 bases short and J 2 bases short, with 13 bases between. This CDR3 has 14 amino acids. This clonotype was obtained from a man aged 25-45 years who had recovered from COVID-19. The sample consisted of PBMCs or T cells enriched from blood (not recorded which). The J gene is TRBJ2-5, the V gene TRBV2; D might be TRBD1 (7 bases). The chain's CDR3 is CASSGGQLQETQYF. Written as DNA, the CDR3 is TGTGCCAGCAGCGGGGGACAGCTACAAGAGACCCAGTACTTC.